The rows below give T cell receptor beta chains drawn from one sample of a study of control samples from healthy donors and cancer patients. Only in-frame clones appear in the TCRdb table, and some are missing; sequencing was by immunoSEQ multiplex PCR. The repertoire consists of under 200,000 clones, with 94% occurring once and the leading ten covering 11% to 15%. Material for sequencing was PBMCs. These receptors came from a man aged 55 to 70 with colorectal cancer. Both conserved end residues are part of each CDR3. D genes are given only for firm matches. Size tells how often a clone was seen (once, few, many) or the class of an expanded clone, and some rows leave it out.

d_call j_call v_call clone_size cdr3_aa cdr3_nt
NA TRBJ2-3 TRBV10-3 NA CAISESAQTSTDTQYF TGTGCCATCAGTGAGTCGGCTCAGACCAGCACAGATACGCAGTATTTT
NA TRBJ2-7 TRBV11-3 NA CASSLGRGSYEQYF TGTGCCAGCAGCTTAGGGAGGGGCTCCTACGAGCAGTACTTC
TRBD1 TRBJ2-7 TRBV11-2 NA CASSWGQGPYEQYF TGTGCCAGCAGCTGGGGACAGGGACCCTACGAGCAGTACTTC
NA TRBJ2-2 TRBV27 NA CASSPRLESGELFF TGTGCCAGCAGTCCGAGACTAGAATCCGGGGAGCTGTTTTTT
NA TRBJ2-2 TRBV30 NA CAWSGMAGENTGELFF TGTGCCTGGAGTGGTATGGCAGGGGAGAACACCGGGGAGCTGTTTTTT
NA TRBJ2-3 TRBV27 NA CASSLDSPDTQYF TGTGCCAGCAGTTTAGATTCTCCAGATACGCAGTATTTT
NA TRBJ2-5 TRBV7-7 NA CASSPGQGPPETQYF TGTGCCAGCAGCCCGGGGCAGGGTCCCCCGGAGACCCAGTACTTC
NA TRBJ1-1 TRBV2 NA CASSRTVSDSEAFF TGTGCCAGCAGTCGGACAGTCTCGGATTCAGAAGCTTTCTTT
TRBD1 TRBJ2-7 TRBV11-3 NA CASSLGQEGEQYF TGTGCCAGCAGCTTGGGACAGGAGGGCGAGCAGTACTTC
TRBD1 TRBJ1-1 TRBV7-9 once CASSVGQGNTEAFF TGTGCCAGCAGCGTGGGACAGGGGAACACTGAAGCTTTCTTT
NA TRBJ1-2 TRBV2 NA CASSVGDYGYTF TGTGCCAGCAGTGTTGGCGACTATGGCTACACCTTC
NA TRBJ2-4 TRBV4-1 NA CASSLGGRGRKEKNIQYF TGCGCCAGCAGCCTGGGGGGACGGGGTCGAAAGGAGAAAAACATTCAGTACTTC
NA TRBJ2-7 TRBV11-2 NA CASSSSSYEQYF TGTGCCAGCAGCTCCAGCTCCTACGAGCAGTACTTC
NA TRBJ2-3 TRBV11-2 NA CASSIQLPPDTQYF TGTGCCAGCAGCATCCAACTCCCGCCAGATACGCAGTATTTT
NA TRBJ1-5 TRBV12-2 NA CASRPDRDGNQPQHF TGTGCAAGTCGACCCGACAGGGATGGCAATCAGCCCCAGCATTTT
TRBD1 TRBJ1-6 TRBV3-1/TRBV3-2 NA CASSQLQGDSPLHF TGTGCCAGCAGCCAATTGCAGGGGGATTCACCCCTCCACTTT
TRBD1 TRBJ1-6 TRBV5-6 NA CASSGQGGTLNSPLHF TGTGCCAGCAGCGGACAGGGGGGGACCCTTAATTCACCCCTCCACTTT
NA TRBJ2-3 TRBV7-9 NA CASSSAGDTQYF TGTGCCAGCAGCTCCGCTGGAGATACGCAGTATTTT
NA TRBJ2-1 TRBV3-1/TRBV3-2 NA CASSPPGLNEQFF TGTGCCAGCAGTCCCCCGGGGTTGAATGAGCAGTTCTTC
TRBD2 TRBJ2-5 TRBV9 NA CASSSRTSGLQETQYF TGTGCCAGCAGCTCCCGGACTAGCGGACTTCAAGAGACCCAGTACTTC
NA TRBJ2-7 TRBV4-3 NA CASSQERGLLSSYEQYF TGCGCCAGCAGCCAAGAACGAGGTCTACTAAGCTCCTACGAGCAGTACTTC
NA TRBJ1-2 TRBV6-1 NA CASSEGGGVSGYTF TGTGCCAGCAGTGAAGGCGGGGGGGTAAGCGGCTACACCTTC
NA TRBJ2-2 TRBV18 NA CASSPAGRTGELFF TGTGCCAGCTCACCGGCAGGGCGAACCGGGGAGCTGTTTTTT
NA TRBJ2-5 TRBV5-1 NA CASSLDPGRETQYF TGCGCCAGCAGCTTGGATCCAGGGAGGGAGACCCAGTACTTC
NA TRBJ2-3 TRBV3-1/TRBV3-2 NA CASSQARGISTDTQYF TGTGCCAGCAGCCAAGCTCGGGGAATTAGCACAGATACGCAGTATTTT
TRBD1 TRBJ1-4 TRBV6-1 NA CASSEGQGNEKLFF TGTGCCAGCAGTGAAGGACAGGGGAATGAAAAACTGTTTTTT
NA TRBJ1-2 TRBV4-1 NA CASSQVEGSGYTF TGCGCCAGCAGCCAAGTCGAAGGTAGCGGCTACACCTTC
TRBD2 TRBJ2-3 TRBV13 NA CASSPLGGEDTQYF TGTGCCAGCAGCCCCCTCGGGGGGGAAGATACGCAGTATTTT
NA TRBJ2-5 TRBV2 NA CASSSADQETQYF TGTGCCAGCAGTTCGGCAGACCAAGAGACCCAGTACTTC
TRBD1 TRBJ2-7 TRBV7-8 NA CASSLGIGQGGYYEQYF TGTGCCAGCAGCTTAGGGATCGGACAGGGCGGGTACTACGAGCAGTACTTC
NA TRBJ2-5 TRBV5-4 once CASSLGLSGVQETQYF TGTGCCAGCAGCTTGGGACTCTCCGGTGTCCAAGAGACCCAGTACTTC
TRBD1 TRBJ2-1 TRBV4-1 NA CASSLRDRGQLRPDNEQFF TGCGCCAGCAGCCTCAGGGACAGGGGGCAACTGCGGCCCGACAATGAGCAGTTCTTC
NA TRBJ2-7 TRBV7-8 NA CASSQQGGVSYEQYF TGTGCCAGCAGCCAGCAGGGGGGAGTCTCCTACGAGCAGTACTTC
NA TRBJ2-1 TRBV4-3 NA CASSSLYNEQFF TGCGCCAGCAGCAGTCTTTACAATGAGCAGTTCTTC
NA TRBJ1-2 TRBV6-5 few CASSTDSYGYTF TGTGCCAGCAGTACAGACAGCTATGGCTACACCTTC
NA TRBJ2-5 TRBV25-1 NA CASSEYAGPQETQYF TGTGCCAGCAGTGAATACGCAGGGCCACAAGAGACCCAGTACTTC
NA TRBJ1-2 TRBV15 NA CATSRDLTDPNYGYTF TGTGCCACCAGCAGAGATCTTACAGACCCTAACTATGGCTACACCTTC
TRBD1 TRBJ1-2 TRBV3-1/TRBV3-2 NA CASSQTRQGGYTF TGTGCCAGCAGCCAAACCCGACAGGGTGGCTACACCTTC
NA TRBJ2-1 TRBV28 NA CASSGYNEQFF TGTGCCAGCAGTGGTTACAATGAGCAGTTCTTC
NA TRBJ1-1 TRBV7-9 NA CASSSTGNTEAFF TGTGCCAGCAGCTCCACTGGGAACACTGAAGCTTTCTTT
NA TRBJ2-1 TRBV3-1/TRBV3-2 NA CASSQLGAGEQFF TGTGCCAGCAGCCAACTGGGGGCCGGGGAGCAGTTCTTC
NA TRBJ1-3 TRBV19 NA CASRKLSGNTIYF TGTGCCAGTAGGAAACTCTCTGGAAACACCATATATTTT
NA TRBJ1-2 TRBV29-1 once CSVEDEGGFNGYTF TGCAGCGTTGAAGATGAGGGCGGGTTTAATGGCTACACCTTC
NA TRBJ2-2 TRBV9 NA CASSVAGSLGNTGELFF TGTGCCAGCAGCGTAGCTGGCTCCCTTGGGAACACCGGGGAGCTGTTTTTT
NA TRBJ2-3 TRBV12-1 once CASSFFLGRRGDSTDTQYF TGTGCCAGCAGCTTTTTTCTGGGGCGGCGGGGGGATAGCACAGATACGCAGTATTTT
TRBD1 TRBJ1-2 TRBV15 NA CATSSWTGEGYTF TGTGCCACCAGCTCATGGACAGGGGAAGGCTACACCTTC
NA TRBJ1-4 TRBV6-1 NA CASSEGGPTNEKLFF TGTGCCAGCAGTGAAGGGGGACCAACTAATGAAAAACTGTTTTTT
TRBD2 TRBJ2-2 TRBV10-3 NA CAISESTSGGAVTGELFF TGTGCCATCAGTGAGTCGACTAGCGGGGGGGCGGTCACCGGGGAGCTGTTTTTT
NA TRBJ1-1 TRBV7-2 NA CASSPDYQLWKGTEAFF TGTGCCAGCAGCCCAGACTATCAATTGTGGAAGGGCACTGAAGCTTTCTTT
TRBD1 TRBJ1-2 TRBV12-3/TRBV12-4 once CASSPGGRGYTF TGTGCCAGCAGTCCAGGGGGCAGGGGCTACACCTTC
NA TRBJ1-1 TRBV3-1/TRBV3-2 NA CASSHMANTEAFF TGTGCCAGCAGCCACATGGCAAACACTGAAGCTTTCTTT
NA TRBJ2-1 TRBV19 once CASSIGGVYNEQFF TGTGCCAGTAGTATAGGGGGGGTCTACAATGAGCAGTTCTTC